This paragraph covers one T cell receptor (beta chain) sequence. Its antigen is not known. The record originates from a study of monozygotic twins with inflammatory bowel disease. CDR3 length: 15 amino acids. General observations from the study: Twins classed as concordant or discordant showed no difference in repertoire similarity, possibly from limited power.

Used for each TCR library was roughly 3,500 ng of total RNA. TCRdb reanalyzed the 5' RACE reads and collapses them to one entry per CDR3 protein, without DNA. This table holds 200,000 to 250,000 distinct CDR3 sequences. The specimen was blood. The TCR sequence derives from a human donor with ulcerative colitis or Crohn's disease, or a healthy co-twin of an affected twin (not recorded which). J is TRBJ1-1 and V is TRBV12-3 or TRBV12-4; lacking DNA, the TRBD1 call made by TCRdb goes unchecked. The CDR3 loop is CASTSFGALGTEAFF.